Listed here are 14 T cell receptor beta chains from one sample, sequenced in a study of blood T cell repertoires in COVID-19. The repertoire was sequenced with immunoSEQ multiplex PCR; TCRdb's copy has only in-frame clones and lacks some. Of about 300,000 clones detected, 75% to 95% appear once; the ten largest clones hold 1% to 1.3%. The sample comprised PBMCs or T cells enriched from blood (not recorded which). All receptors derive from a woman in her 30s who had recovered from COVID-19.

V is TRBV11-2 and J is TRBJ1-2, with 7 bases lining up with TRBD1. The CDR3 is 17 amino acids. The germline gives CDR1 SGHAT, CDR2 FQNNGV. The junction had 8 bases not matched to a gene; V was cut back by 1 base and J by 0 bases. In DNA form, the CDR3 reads TGTGCCAGCAGCTTAGGATTCAGGGGGGATCCTAACTATGGCTACACCTTC. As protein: CASSLGFRGDPNYGYTF.

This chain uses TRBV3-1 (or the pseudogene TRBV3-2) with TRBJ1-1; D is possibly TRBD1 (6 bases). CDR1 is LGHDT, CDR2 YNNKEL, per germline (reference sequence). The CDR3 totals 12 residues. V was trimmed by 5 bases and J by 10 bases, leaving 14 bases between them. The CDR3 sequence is CASSSSGDRAFF. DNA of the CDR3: TGTGCCAGCAGCTCCTCAGGGGATCGAGCTTTCTTT.

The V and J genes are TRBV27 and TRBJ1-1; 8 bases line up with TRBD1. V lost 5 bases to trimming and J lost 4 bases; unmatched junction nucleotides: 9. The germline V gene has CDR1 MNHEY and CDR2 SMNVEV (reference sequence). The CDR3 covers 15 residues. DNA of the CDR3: TGTGCCAGCAGTCCCCTAGGGGGACAGGCCACTGAAGCTTTCTTT. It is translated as CASSPLGGQATEAFF.

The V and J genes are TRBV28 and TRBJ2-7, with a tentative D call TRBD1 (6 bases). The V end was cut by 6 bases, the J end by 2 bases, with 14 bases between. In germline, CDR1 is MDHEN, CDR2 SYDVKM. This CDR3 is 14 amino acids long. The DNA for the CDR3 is TGTGCCAGCAGACCTCAACGACAGGCCTACGAGCAGTACTTC. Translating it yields CASRPQRQAYEQYF.

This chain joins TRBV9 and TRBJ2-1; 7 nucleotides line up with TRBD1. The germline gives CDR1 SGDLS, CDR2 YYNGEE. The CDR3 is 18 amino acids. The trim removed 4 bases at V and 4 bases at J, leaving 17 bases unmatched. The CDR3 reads CASSPRQGLIGLYNEQFF. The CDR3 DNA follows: TGTGCCAGCAGCCCAAGACAGGGATTAATAGGGTTATACAATGAGCAGTTCTTC. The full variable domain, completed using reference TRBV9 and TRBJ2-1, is DSGVTQTPKHLITATGQRVTLRCSPRSGDLSVYWYQQSLDQGLQFLIQYYNGEERAKGNILERFSAQQFPDLHSELNLSSLELGDSALYFCASSPRQGLIGLYNEQFFGPGTRLTVL.

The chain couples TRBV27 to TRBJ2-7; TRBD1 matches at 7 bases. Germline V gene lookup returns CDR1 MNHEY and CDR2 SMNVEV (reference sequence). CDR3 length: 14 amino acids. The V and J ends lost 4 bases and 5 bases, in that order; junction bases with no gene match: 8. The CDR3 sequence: CASSSPTGLDEQYF. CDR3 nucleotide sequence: TGTGCCAGCAGTTCTCCGACAGGGTTGGACGAGCAGTACTTC.

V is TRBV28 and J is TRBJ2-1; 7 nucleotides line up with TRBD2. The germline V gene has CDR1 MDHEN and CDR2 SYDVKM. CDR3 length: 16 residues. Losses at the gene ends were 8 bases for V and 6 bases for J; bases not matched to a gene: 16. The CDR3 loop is CASFGGISAVGNEQFF. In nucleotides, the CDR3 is TGTGCCAGCTTCGGGGGGATAAGTGCGGTGGGCAATGAGCAGTTCTTC.

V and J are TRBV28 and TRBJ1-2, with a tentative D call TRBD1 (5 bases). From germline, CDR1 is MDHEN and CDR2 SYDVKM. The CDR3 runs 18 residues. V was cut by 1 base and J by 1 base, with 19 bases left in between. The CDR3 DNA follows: TGTGCCAGCAGTTTATCATATGGCAGGGAAATCCTTAACTATGGCTACACCTTC. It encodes CASSLSYGREILNYGYTF.

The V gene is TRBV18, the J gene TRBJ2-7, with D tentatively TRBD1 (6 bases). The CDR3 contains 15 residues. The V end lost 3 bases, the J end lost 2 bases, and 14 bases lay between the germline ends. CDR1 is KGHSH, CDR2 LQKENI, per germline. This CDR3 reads CASSPASGQPYEQYF. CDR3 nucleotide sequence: TGTGCCAGCTCACCCGCCTCAGGACAGCCCTACGAGCAGTACTTC.

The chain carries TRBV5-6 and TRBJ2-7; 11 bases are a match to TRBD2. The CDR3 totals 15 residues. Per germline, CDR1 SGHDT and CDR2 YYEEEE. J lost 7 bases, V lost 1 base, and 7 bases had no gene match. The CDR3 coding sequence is TGTGCCAGCAGCTTGCTAGCGGGAGGAGCGGAAGAGCAGTACTTC. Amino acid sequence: CASSLLAGGAEEQYF.

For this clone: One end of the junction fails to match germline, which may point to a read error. The CDR3 DNA is TGTGCCAGCAGCGAAGGCCCCAGGGGACAGCCCCAGCATTTT. Amino acid sequence: CASSEGPRGQPQHF. This chain uses TRBV6-1 with TRBJ1-5; the D gene is possibly TRBD1 (6 bases). This CDR3 has 14 residues. CDR1 MNHNS and CDR2 SASEGT come from the germline V gene.

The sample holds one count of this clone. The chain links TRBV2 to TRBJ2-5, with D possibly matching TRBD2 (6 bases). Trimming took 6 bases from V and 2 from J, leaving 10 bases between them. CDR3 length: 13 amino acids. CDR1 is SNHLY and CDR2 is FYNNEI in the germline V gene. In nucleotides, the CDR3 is TGTGCCAGCAGACGGGAGCGGCAAGAGACCCAGTACTTC. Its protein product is CASRRERQETQYF.

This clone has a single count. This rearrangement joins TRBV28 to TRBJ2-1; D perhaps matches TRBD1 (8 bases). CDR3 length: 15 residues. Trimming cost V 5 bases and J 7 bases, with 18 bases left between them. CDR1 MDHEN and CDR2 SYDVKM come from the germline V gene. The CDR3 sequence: CASSTDRGAGNEQFF. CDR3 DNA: TGTGCCAGCAGTACAGACAGGGGAGCGGGAAATGAGCAGTTCTTC.

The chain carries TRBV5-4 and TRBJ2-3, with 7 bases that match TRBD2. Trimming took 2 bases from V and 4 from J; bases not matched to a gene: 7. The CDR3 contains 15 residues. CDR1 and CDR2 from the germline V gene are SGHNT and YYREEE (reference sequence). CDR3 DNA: TGTGCCAGCAGCTTCTCGCGGGAGTGGTCAGATACGCAGTATTTT. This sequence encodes CASSFSREWSDTQYF. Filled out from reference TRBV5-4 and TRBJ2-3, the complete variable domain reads ETGVTQSPTHLIKTRGQQVTLRCSSQSGHNTVSWYQQALGQGPQFIFQYYREEENGRGNFPPRFSGLQFPNYSSELNVNALELDDSALYLCASSFSREWSDTQYFGPGTRLTVL.